One and the same sample provided the 18 T cell receptor beta chains below, sequenced in a study of regulatory T cells in long-lasting Graves disease. Specified time point: newly diagnosed GD, antithyroid drugs for less than 3 months. TCR sequences were obtained from RNA taken from PBMCs. CDR3 regions were amplified by Arm-PCR using iRepertoire HTBI primers to build TCR beta libraries. TCRdb itself ran the multiplex PCR reads through MiXCR, one entry per CDR3 protein. The sample gives 560,000 or so distinct CDR3 sequences, about 16% of which show up once; about 12% is in the top ten. These data were also filed under a second study, of T cells in Graves' hyperthyroidism and ophthalmopathy.

The starting material was peripheral blood mononuclear cells (PBMCs), obtained at new diagnosis, from a patient treated with antithyroid drugs. The receptors were gathered from a man aged 18 to 35 with Graves disease.

The chain recombines TRBV5-1 with TRBJ2-7; TRBD1 matches 8 bases. The junction had 9 bases not matched to a gene; V was cut back by 4 bases and J by 0 bases. The CDR3 totals 16 residues. Looked up from germline, CDR1 is SGHRS and CDR2 is YFSETQ. The CDR3, as DNA: TGCGCCAGCAGCACTGACAGGGGTTTAAGCTCCTACGAGCAGTACTTC. It encodes CASSTDRGLSSYEQYF. The variable domain in full, completed from reference TRBV5-1 and TRBJ2-7, reads KAGVTQTPRYLIKTRGQQVTLSCSPISGHRSVSWYQQTPGQGLQFLFEYFSETQRNKGNFPGRFSGRQFSNSRSEMNVSTLELGDSALYLCASSTDRGLSSYEQYFGPGTRLTVT.

Details on this clonotype: This may arise from a read error, as a much more abundant clone is one base away. The chain joins TRBV5-1 to TRBJ2-7; D is possibly TRBD2 (6 bases). The germline V and J ends were trimmed by 1 base and 4 bases, with 12 bases remaining between them. Germline V lookup: CDR1 SGHRS, CDR2 YFSETQ. This CDR3 is 14 amino acids long. The CDR3 region is CASSLPGSGYEQYF. The CDR3 DNA reads TGCGCCAGCAGCTTGCCAGGGAGCGGGTACGAGCAGTACTTC.

This clonotype was recorded at least ten times. The J gene is TRBJ2-5, the V gene TRBV3-1; D is unresolved. Germline V lookup: CDR1 LGHDT, CDR2 YNNKEL (reference sequence). The CDR3 extends over 13 amino acids. The ends were cut back, 1 base at V and 2 bases at J, with 5 bases in the middle. The CDR3 here is CASSQAIQETQYF. The CDR3 DNA reads TGTGCCAGCAGCCAAGCCATTCAAGAGACCCAGTACTTC.

This clonotype showed up just a few times. The chain uses TRBV5-1 and TRBJ1-2; D gene uncertain. CDR1 is SGHRS, CDR2 YFSETQ, per germline. The CDR3 is made up of 14 amino acids. Trimming removed 0 bases from V and 3 bases from J, with 9 bases in between. The DNA for the CDR3 is TGCGCCAGCAGCTTGGAAAACAGCCACTATGGCTACACCTTC. Amino acid sequence: CASSLENSHYGYTF.

This clonotype was detected only a few times. The chain joins TRBV29-1 to TRBJ1-2, with no clear D. Trimming stripped 7 bases from V and 7 bases from J, with 13 bases between. Germline CDR1 and CDR2: SQVTM and ANQGSEA. The CDR3 length is 11 residues. The CDR3 loop reads CSAKMEGGYTF. The CDR3 DNA reads TGCAGCGCTAAGATGGAAGGTGGCTACACCTTC. Complete variable domain (other parts from reference TRBV29-1 and TRBJ1-2): SAVISQKPSRDICQRGTSLTIQCQVDSQVTMMFWYRQQPGQSLTLIATANQGSEATYESGFVIDKFPISRPNLTFSTLTVSNMSPEDSSIYLCSAKMEGGYTFGSGTRLTVV.

The chain couples TRBV2 to TRBJ2-1; the match to TRBD2 covers 15 bases. This CDR3 has 16 amino acids. V lost 8 bases, J lost 7 bases, and 9 bases stayed unmatched. Germline CDR1 and CDR2: SNHLY and FYNNEI. The CDR3: CASGGLAGGPRNEQFF. CDR3 DNA: TGTGCCAGCGGAGGACTAGCGGGAGGGCCGAGGAATGAGCAGTTCTTC. The full variable domain, in which reference TRBV2 and TRBJ2-1 provide the parts outside the CDR3, is EPEVTQTPSHQVTQMGQEVILRCVPISNHLYFYWYRQILGQKVEFLVSFYNNEISEKSEIFDDQFSVERPDGSNFTLKIRSTKLEDSAMYFCASGGLAGGPRNEQFFGPGTRLTVL.

This clonotype was counted at least ten times. The J gene is TRBJ2-7, the V gene TRBV30, with 7 bases lining up with TRBD2. With V trimmed by 0 bases and J by 1 base, 12 bases remained unmatched. In germline, CDR1 is GTSNPN, CDR2 SVGIG (reference sequence). CDR3 length: 17 amino acids. The chain's CDR3 is CAWSVRSRLAVSYEQYF. CDR3 in DNA: TGTGCCTGGAGTGTACGTTCCCGGCTAGCGGTGTCCTACGAGCAGTACTTC.

This clonotype was counted at least ten times. J is TRBJ1-1 and V is TRBV30, with 7 bases matching TRBD1. The germline gives CDR1 GTSNPN, CDR2 SVGIG (reference sequence). Trimming at V came to 2 bases and at J to 4 bases, leaving 7 bases not matched to a gene. CDR3 length: 14 residues. This CDR3 reads CAWSSLGGSTEAFF. The CDR3 nucleotides read TGTGCCTGGAGTTCTTTAGGGGGCAGCACTGAAGCTTTCTTT.

This clonotype was recorded many times. The chain joins TRBV27 to TRBJ1-4; unclear D gene. Germline assignment: CDR1 MNHEY and CDR2 SMNVEV (reference sequence). The CDR3 length is 13 residues. Trimming left V 6 bases short and J 8 bases short, with 13 bases between. In DNA form, the CDR3 reads TGTGCCAGCAGACAAGCGGGCCGGGAAAAACTGTTTTTT. It codes for CASRQAGREKLFF.

This clonotype occurred many times. The gene calls are TRBV13 and TRBJ2-5; D is possibly TRBD2 (5 bases). V was pared by 1 base and J by 1 base, with 7 bases between. The CDR3 has 14 residues. Germline V CDR1 and CDR2: PRHDT, FYEKMQ (reference sequence). The CDR3 region has the DNA TGTGCCAGCAGCTTAGAGGGAGCCCAAGAGACCCAGTACTTC. Its protein product is CASSLEGAQETQYF. Full variable domain (outside the CDR3, taken from reference TRBV13 and TRBJ2-5): AAGVIQSPRHLIKEKRETATLKCYPIPRHDTVYWYQQGPGQDPQFLISFYEKMQSDKGSIPDRFSAQQFSDYHSELNMSSLELGDSALYFCASSLEGAQETQYFGPGTRLLVL.

This clonotype was seen more than once but under ten times. In DNA form, the CDR3 reads TGTGCCAGCAGTACCCCGAGGGTACAGGTTTACTATGGCTACACCTTC. This codes for CASSTPRVQVYYGYTF. The rearrangement links TRBV6-2 or TRBV6-3 to TRBJ1-2; tentatively, D is TRBD1 (5 bases). Trimming shortened V by 5 bases and J by 3 bases, and 19 bases separated the two germline ends. CDR1 is MNHEY, CDR2 SVGEGT, per germline. The CDR3 length is 16 residues.

Worth noting for this clonotype: The junction shows a germline mismatch at one end, possibly a read error. The CDR3 here is CASSQDNPGNQPQHF. The CDR3 DNA reads TGTGCCAGCAGCCAAGATAACCCGGGCAATCAGCCCCAGCATTTT. V usage is TRBV4-1 and J usage is TRBJ1-5; D gene uncertain. The CDR3 is 15 residues long. CDR1 is MGHRA and CDR2 is YSYEKL in the germline V gene.

This clonotype was seen more than once but under ten times. This chain links TRBV28 with TRBJ1-5; perhaps TRBD1 as D (5 bases). V lost 1 base and J 8 bases, leaving 12 bases between the germline ends. Germline-derived CDR1 and CDR2 are MDHEN and SYDVKM. The CDR3 consists of 14 residues. The CDR3 DNA follows: TGTGCCAGCAGTTTATATGGCGGGGGAGAGCCCCAGCATTTT. Translating it yields CASSLYGGGEPQHF. The whole variable domain, filled in from reference TRBV28 and TRBJ1-5, reads DVKVTQSSRYLVKRTGEKVFLECVQDMDHENMFWYRQDPGLGLRLIYFSYDVKMKEKGDIPEGYSVSREKKERFSLILESASTNQTSMYLCASSLYGGGEPQHFGDGTRLSIL.

V gene TRBV30 combines with J gene TRBJ2-1; TRBD1 is a possible D gene (7 bases). The CDR3 loop spans 15 amino acids. Germline CDR1 GTSNPN, CDR2 SVGIG (reference sequence). The germline V and J ends were trimmed by 0 bases and 4 bases, with 13 bases remaining between them. DNA for the CDR3: TGTGCCTGGAGTGTCAGGGGGGTGAATTACAATGAGCAGTTCTTC. Its translation: CAWSVRGVNYNEQFF.

Only a few counts were recorded for this clonotype. This chain joins TRBV19 and TRBJ1-1; D call uncertain. CDR1 LNHDA and CDR2 SQIVND come from the germline V gene (reference sequence). The CDR3 is 12 residues long. V was cut by 5 bases and J by 7 bases, with 11 bases left in between. The CDR3 bases are TGTGCCAGTAGTCCACGTAGGCTTGAAGCTTTCTTT. Protein: CASSPRRLEAFF.

The chain joins TRBV28 to TRBJ1-2, with D possibly TRBD1 on 5 matching bases. CDR1 MDHEN and CDR2 SYDVKM come from the germline V gene. The CDR3 consists of 13 residues. V was trimmed by 7 bases and J by 5 bases, leaving 14 bases between them. CDR3 residues: CASTPPGLYGYTF. The CDR3 nucleotides read TGTGCCAGCACCCCCCCGGGGCTTTATGGCTACACCTTC.

The chain links TRBV20-1 to TRBJ2-1; 14 bases are a match to TRBD2. The CDR3 has 15 residues. Germline CDR1 is DFQATT and CDR2 is SNEGSKA (reference sequence). V shed 1 base, J shed 7 bases, and the junction held 3 bases outside the gene matches. The CDR3 sequence is CSARVGTSGRNEQFF. For the CDR3, the DNA is TGCAGTGCTAGAGTGGGGACTAGCGGGAGAAATGAGCAGTTCTTC.

This clonotype came up many times. The chain couples TRBV27 to TRBJ2-1; 10 nucleotides match TRBD2. Germline CDR1 reads MNHEY; CDR2 reads SMNVEV (reference sequence). This CDR3 spans 13 amino acids. Trimming cost V 5 bases and J 9 bases; bases outside gene matches: 4. In nucleotides, the CDR3 is TGTGCCAGCAGTCCGGGACTAGCGATTGAGCAGTTCTTC. Its protein product is CASSPGLAIEQFF.